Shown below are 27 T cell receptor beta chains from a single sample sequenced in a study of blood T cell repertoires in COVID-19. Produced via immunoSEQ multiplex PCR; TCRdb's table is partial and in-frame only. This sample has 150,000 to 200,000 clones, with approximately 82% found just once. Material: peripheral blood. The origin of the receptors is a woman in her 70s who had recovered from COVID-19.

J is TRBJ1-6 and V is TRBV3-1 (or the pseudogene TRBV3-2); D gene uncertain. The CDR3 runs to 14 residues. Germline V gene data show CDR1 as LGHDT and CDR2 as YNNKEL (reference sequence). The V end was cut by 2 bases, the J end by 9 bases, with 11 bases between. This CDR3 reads CASSQPGLGSPLHF. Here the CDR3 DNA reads TGTGCCAGCAGCCAACCGGGGTTAGGTTCACCCCTCCACTTT.

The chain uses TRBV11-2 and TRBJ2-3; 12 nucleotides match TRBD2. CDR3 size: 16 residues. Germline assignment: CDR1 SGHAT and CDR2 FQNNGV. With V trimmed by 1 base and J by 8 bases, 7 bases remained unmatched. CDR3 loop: CASSLVGLGLAGTQYF. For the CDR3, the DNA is TGTGCCAGCAGCTTAGTGGGGTTGGGACTAGCGGGTACGCAGTATTTT.

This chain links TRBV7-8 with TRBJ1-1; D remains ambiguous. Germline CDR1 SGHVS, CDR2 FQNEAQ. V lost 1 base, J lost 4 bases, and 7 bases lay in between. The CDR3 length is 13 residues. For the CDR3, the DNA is TGTGCCAGCAGCTTAGGTCAGGCCACTGAAGCTTTCTTT. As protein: CASSLGQATEAFF.

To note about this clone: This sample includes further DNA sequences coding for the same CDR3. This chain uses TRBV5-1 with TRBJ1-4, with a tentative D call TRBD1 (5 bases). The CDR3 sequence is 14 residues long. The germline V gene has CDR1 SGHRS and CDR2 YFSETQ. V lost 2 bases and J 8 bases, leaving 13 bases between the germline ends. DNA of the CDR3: TGCGCCAGCAGCTTCGGCCAGGGCGGAGAAAAACTGTTTTTT. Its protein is CASSFGQGGEKLFF.

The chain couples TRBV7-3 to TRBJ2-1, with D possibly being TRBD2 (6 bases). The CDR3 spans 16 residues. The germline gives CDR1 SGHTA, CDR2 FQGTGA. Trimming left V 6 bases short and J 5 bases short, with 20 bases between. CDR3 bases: TGTGCCAGCAGTCCCCAACCCGGGACTCCTCACAATGAGCAGTTCTTC. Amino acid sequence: CASSPQPGTPHNEQFF. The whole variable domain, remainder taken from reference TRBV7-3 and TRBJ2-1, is GAGVSQTPSNKVTEKGKYVELRCDPISGHTALYWYRQSLGQGPEFLIYFQGTGAADDSGLPNDRFFAVRPEGSVSTLKIQRTERGDSAVYLCASSPQPGTPHNEQFFGPGTRLTVL.

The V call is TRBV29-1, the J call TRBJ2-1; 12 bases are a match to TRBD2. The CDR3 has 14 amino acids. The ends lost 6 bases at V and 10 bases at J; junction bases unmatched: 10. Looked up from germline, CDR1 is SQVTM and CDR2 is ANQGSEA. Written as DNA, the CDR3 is TGCAGCGTCCCCGGGCTAGCGGGAGGGCGCGAGCAGTTCTTC. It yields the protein CSVPGLAGGREQFF.

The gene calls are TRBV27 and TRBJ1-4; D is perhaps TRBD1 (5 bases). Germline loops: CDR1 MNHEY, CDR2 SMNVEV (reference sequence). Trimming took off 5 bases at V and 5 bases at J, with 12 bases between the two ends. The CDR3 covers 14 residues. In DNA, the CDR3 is TGTGCCAGCAGTCCCTGGACACTGAATGAAAAACTGTTTTTT. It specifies CASSPWTLNEKLFF.

CDR3 DNA sequence: TGTGCCAGCAGTCACTGGGCAGTGACTAATGAAAAACTGTTTTTT. Its translation: CASSHWAVTNEKLFF. The V and J genes are TRBV2 and TRBJ1-4; no reliable D call. The germline gives CDR1 SNHLY, CDR2 FYNNEI. This CDR3 is built from 15 residues. The germline V and J ends were trimmed by 5 bases and 2 bases, with 12 bases remaining between them. The full variable domain, with the rest looked up from reference TRBV2 and TRBJ1-4, is EPEVTQTPSHQVTQMGQEVILRCVPISNHLYFYWYRQILGQKVEFLVSFYNNEISEKSEIFDDQFSVERPDGSNFTLKIRSTKLEDSAMYFCASSHWAVTNEKLFFGSGTQLSVL.

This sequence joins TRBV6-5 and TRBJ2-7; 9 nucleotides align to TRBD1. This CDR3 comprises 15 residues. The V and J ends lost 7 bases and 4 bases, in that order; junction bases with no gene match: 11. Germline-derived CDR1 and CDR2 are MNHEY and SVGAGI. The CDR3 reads CASTTRQGGSYEQYF. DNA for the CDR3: TGTGCCAGCACCACCCGACAGGGGGGGTCTTACGAGCAGTACTTC.

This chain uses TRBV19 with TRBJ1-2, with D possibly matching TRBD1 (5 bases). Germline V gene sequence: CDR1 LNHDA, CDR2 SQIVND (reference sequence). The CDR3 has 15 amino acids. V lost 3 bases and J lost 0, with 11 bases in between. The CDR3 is CASSIDSQANYGYTF. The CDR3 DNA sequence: TGTGCCAGTAGTATTGACAGCCAAGCTAACTATGGCTACACCTTC.

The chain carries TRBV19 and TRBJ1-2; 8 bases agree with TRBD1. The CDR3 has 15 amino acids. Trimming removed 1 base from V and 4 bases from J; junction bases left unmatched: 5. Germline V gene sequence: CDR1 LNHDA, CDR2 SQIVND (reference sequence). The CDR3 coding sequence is TGTGCCAGTAGTATAGCTCAGGGGGCAGGCTATGGCTACACCTTC. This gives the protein CASSIAQGAGYGYTF.

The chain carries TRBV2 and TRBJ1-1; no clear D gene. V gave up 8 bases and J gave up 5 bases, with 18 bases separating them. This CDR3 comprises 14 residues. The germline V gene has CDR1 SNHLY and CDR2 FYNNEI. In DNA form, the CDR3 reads TGTGCCAGCCTCTCGGGGAGGGTAGGGACTGAAGCTTTCTTT. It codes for CASLSGRVGTEAFF.

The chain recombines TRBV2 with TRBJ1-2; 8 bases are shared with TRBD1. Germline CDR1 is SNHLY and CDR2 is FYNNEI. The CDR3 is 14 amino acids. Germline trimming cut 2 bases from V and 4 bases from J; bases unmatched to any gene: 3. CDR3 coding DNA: TGTGCCAGCAGTGAACAGGGGGCGGGCTATGGCTACACCTTC. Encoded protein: CASSEQGAGYGYTF.

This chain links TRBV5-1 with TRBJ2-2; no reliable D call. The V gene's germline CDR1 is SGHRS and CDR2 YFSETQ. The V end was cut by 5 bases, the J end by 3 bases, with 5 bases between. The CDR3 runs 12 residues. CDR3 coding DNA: TGCGCCAGCAGACGAGACACCGGGGAGCTGTTTTTT. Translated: CASRRDTGELFF.

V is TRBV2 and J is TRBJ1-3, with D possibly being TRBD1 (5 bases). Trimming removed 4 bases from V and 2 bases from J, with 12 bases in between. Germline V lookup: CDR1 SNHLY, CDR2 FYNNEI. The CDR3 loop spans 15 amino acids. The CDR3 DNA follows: TGTGCCAGCAGTGGGGGGGACTCAGCTGGAAACACCATATATTTT. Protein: CASSGGDSAGNTIYF.

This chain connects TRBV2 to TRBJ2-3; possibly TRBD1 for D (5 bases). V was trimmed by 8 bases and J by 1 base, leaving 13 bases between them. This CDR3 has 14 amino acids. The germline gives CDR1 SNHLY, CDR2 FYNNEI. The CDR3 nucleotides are TGTGCCAGCGGGGCCCTACACCGCACAGATACGCAGTATTTT. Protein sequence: CASGALHRTDTQYF.

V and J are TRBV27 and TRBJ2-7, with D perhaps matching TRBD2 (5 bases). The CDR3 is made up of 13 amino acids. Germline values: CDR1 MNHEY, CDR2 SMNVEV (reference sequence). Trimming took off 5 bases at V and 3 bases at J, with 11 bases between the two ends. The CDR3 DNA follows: TGTGCCAGCAGTCCGGACTTTGACTACGAGCAGTACTTC. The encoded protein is CASSPDFDYEQYF.

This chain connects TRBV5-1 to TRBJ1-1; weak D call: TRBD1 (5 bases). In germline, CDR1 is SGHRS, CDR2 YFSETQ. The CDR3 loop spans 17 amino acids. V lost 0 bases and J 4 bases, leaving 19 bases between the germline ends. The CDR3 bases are TGCGCCAGCAGCTTGGGGATACAGGCGACCGTGGGCACTGAAGCTTTCTTT. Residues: CASSLGIQATVGTEAFF.

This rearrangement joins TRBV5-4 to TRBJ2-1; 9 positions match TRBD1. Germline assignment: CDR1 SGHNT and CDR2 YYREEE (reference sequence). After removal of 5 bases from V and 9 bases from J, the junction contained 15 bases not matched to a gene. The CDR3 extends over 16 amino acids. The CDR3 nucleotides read TGTGCCAGCAGTTATCGTCCCGGGACAGGGATTGGTGAGCAGTTCTTC. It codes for CASSYRPGTGIGEQFF. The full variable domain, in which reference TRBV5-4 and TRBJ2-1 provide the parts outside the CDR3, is ETGVTQSPTHLIKTRGQQVTLRCSSQSGHNTVSWYQQALGQGPQFIFQYYREEENGRGNFPPRFSGLQFPNYSSELNVNALELDDSALYLCASSYRPGTGIGEQFFGPGTRLTVL.

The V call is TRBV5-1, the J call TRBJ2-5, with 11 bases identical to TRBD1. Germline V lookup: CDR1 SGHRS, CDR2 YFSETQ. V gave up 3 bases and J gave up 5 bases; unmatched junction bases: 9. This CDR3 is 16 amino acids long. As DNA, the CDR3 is TGCGCCAGCAGCTCCTGGGGACAGGGGGTCGCGGAGACCCAGTACTTC. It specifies CASSSWGQGVAETQYF. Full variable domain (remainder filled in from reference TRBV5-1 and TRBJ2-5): KAGVTQTPRYLIKTRGQQVTLSCSPISGHRSVSWYQQTPGQGLQFLFEYFSETQRNKGNFPGRFSGRQFSNSRSEMNVSTLELGDSALYLCASSSWGQGVAETQYFGPGTRLLVL.

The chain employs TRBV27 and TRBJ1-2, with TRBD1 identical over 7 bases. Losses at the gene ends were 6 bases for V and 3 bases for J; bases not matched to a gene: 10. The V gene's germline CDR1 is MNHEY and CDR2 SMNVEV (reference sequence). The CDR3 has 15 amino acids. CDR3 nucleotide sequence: TGTGCCAGCAGGGACATAGGGGGCGCGGACTATGGCTACACCTTC. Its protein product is CASRDIGGADYGYTF.

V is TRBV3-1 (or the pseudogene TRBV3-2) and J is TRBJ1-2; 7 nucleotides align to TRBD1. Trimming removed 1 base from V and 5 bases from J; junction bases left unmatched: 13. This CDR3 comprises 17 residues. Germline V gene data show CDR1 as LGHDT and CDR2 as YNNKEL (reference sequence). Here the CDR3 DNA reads TGTGCCAGCAGCCAAGGGGGCGCAGGGGGGTTTAGTTATGGCTACACCTTC. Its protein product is CASSQGGAGGFSYGYTF.

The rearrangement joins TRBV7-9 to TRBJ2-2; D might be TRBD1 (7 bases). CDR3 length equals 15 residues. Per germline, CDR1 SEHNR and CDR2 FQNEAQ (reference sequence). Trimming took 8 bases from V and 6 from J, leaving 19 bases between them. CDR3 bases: TGTGCCAGCGGATCGACAGGGAGGTGGGCCGGGGAGCTGTTTTTT. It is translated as CASGSTGRWAGELFF.

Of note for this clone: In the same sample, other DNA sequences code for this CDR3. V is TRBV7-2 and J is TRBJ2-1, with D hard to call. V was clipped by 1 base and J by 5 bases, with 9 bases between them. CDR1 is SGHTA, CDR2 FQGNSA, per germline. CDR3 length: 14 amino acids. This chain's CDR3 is CASSLGSSHNEQFF. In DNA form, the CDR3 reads TGTGCCAGCAGCTTAGGTTCTAGTCACAATGAGCAGTTCTTC. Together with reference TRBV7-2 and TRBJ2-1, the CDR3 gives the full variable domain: GAGVSQSPSNKVTEKGKDVELRCDPISGHTALYWYRQSLGQGLEFLIYFQGNSAPDKSGLPSDRFSAERTGGSVSTLTIQRTQQEDSAVYLCASSLGSSHNEQFFGPGTRLTVL.

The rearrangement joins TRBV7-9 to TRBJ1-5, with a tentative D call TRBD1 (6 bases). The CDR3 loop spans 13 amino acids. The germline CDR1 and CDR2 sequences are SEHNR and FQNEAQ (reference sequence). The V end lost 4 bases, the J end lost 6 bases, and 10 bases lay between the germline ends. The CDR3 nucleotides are TGTGCCAGCAGCTCCCAGACAGGTCAGCCCCAGCATTTT. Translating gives CASSSQTGQPQHF.

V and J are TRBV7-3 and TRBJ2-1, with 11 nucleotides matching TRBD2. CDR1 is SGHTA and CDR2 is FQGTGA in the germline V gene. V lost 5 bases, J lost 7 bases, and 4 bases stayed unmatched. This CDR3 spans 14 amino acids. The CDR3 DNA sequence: TGTGCCAGCAGCCCACGGACTAGCGGGAATGAGCAGTTCTTC. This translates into CASSPRTSGNEQFF.

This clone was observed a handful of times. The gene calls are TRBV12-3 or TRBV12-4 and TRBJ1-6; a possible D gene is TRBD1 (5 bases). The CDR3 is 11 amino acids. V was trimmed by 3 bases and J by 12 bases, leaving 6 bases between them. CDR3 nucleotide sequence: TGTGCCAGCAGTTTGGGGCTACCCCTCCACTTT. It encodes CASSLGLPLHF.